The 2 T cell receptor beta chains below come from one sample, sequenced in a study of shared clonotypes between healthy human individuals (dated by TCRdb to 2020 to 2022). The library relied on the immunoSEQ multiplex PCR assay. Imported from immuneACCESS, the table was reduced by TCRdb to in-frame sequences with V and J called. These copies leave out some clones; in studies compared against another copy, an unresolved V gene accounts for under half, and the cause of the remainder is not known. The sample includes over 850,000 clones, with more than 75% observed a single time. In total, the top ten clones hold around 0.61% of the sample. Sequenced material: memory CD4+ T cells from PBMCs. The meaning of the sample's cell subset or site label: CD45RA-negative fraction. The receptor set was obtained from a man younger than 30 in good health. Some clones in this sample may be carry-over from other donors' samples.

The V gene is TRBV7-9, the J gene TRBJ1-2; D gene ambiguous. The germline V gene encodes CDR1 SEHNR and CDR2 FQNEAQ (reference sequence). CDR3 length: 17 amino acids. The V gene lost 3 bases and the J gene lost 4 bases, with 21 bases spanning the gap. The DNA for the CDR3 is TGTGCCAGCAGCTTTCCCGGTTCGTATTTAGAAGTCTATGGCTACACCTTC. Protein: CASSFPGSYLEVYGYTF.

The chain employs TRBV30 and TRBJ2-7; possible D gene TRBD2, 5 bases. In germline, CDR1 is GTSNPN, CDR2 SVGIG (reference sequence). V was pared by 2 bases and J by 0 bases, with 8 bases between. This CDR3 is built from 13 residues. CDR3 DNA sequence: TGTGCCTGGAGTCCGGGGTTCTCCTACGAGCAGTACTTC. Translated: CAWSPGFSYEQYF.